This T cell receptor beta chain was profiled in a study of TIL therapy for anti-PD-1-resistant metastatic lung cancer. For the study at large: Median patient age was about 50, ranging roughly 38-75 years. A few tumors were EGFR-mutant and two were ALK-rearranged. Study findings and constraints: Infused TIL clonotypes partially replaced the baseline blood repertoire, then decayed over months.

This clone was seen more than once but under ten times. The antigen is unknown. The immunoSEQ assay was v3. Survey-level samples got some 2 million read pairs; deep-level samples got about 5-6.5 million. TCRdb's copy holds only in-frame clones and misses some; the assay was immunoSEQ multiplex PCR. This repertoire shows under 20,000 clones, about three quarters found once; its top ten account for around 7%. Per the germline V gene, CDR1 is MNHEY and CDR2 is SVGAGI. V dropped 10 bases and J dropped 7 bases, with 14 bases sitting between them. The CDR3 runs to 13 residues. Time point of the sample: pre-treatment sample, taken before nivolumab and TIL therapy.

This TCR came from a person aged 25 to 80 with non-small cell lung cancer. The material was blood, obtained at baseline. This chain uses TRBV6-5 with TRBJ1-6, with D unclear. The chain's CDR3 is CAILPPLNSPLHF. CDR3 nucleotide sequence: TGTGCCATTTTGCCCCCCTTGAATTCACCCCTCCACTTT.